This T cell receptor (beta chain) was recorded in a study of blood T cell repertoires in COVID-19. Original handling: Scientists estimated how many nucleated cells there were by amplifying reference gene primers. TCRdb's copy holds only in-frame clones and misses some; the assay was immunoSEQ multiplex PCR. D and trimming were read from the DNA, whereas the V and J calls and clone size are those reported in that table. Here the sample spans some 60,000 clones, about nine tenths being singletons. The CDR3 is made up of 15 amino acids. Unmatched junction bases numbered 4, after V lost 3 bases and J lost 6 bases. The germline CDR1 and CDR2 sequences are SGHRS and YFSETQ. This clone was observed once.

This sequence joins TRBV5-1 and TRBJ2-2; 11 bases map to TRBD1. This clonotype was obtained from a man in his 60s with acute or convalescent COVID-19. Sequencing was carried out using peripheral blood. CDR3 in DNA: TGCGCCAGCAGCTCCGGGACAGGGGGGGCCGGGGAGCTGTTTTTT. Its translation is CASSSGTGGAGELFF.